A selection of T cell receptor beta chains follows, all from one sample in a study of T-cell memory formation after mild COVID-19. TCRdb recomputed calls from the 5' RACE reads with MiXCR, one row per CDR3 protein. In the table there are 150,000 to 200,000 distinct CDR3 sequences, approximately 13% of which are singletons. Material: PBMCs or a T cell subset sorted from them (not recorded which). The receptors stem from a young man who had mild COVID-19 (a few samples of this study predate the infection). Cell type and time point are not known. Both conserved end residues are part of each CDR3. D genes are given only for firm matches. Clone sizes are given selectively: once, few, many, or a class where the clone is expanded.

j_call: TRBJ2-5; v_call: TRBV10-3; clone_size: few; d_call: NA; cdr3_aa: CAISEYVQETQYF; cdr3_nt: TGTGCCATCAGTGAGTACGTCCAAGAGACCCAGTACTTC
j_call: TRBJ1-5; v_call: TRBV6-5; clone_size: few; d_call: NA; cdr3_aa: CASSLGGPQDQPQHF; cdr3_nt: TGTGCCAGCAGCCTCGGGGGCCCCCAGGATCAGCCCCAGCATTTT
j_call: TRBJ2-2; v_call: TRBV6-2/TRBV6-3; clone_size: NA; d_call: NA; cdr3_aa: CASSYYGRGETGELFF; cdr3_nt: TGTGCCAGCAGTTACTACGGCAGGGGGGAGACCGGGGAGCTGTTTTTT
j_call: TRBJ2-5; v_call: TRBV7-7; clone_size: many; d_call: NA; cdr3_aa: CASSLASVGQETQYF; cdr3_nt: TGTGCCAGCAGCTTAGCCTCGGTCGGTCAAGAGACCCAGTACTTC
j_call: TRBJ2-4; v_call: TRBV7-9; clone_size: NA; d_call: NA; cdr3_aa: CASSPRIAKNIQYF; cdr3_nt: TGTGCCAGCAGCCCGAGAATAGCCAAAAACATTCAGTACTTC
j_call: TRBJ1-4; v_call: TRBV6-2/TRBV6-3; clone_size: few; d_call: NA; cdr3_aa: CASSWTLDAKLFF; cdr3_nt: TGTGCCAGCAGCTGGACCTTAGACGCGAAACTGTTTTTT
j_call: TRBJ1-4; v_call: TRBV7-9; clone_size: NA; d_call: NA; cdr3_aa: CASSMSRGGENEKLFF; cdr3_nt: TGTGCCAGCAGCATGTCCCGGGGCGGAGAAAATGAAAAACTGTTTTTT
j_call: TRBJ2-5; v_call: TRBV5-1; clone_size: few; d_call: TRBD2; cdr3_aa: CASSLTSGGPLETQYF; cdr3_nt: TGCGCCAGCAGCTTGACTAGCGGGGGGCCCCTGGAGACCCAGTACTTC
j_call: TRBJ1-5; v_call: TRBV28; clone_size: NA; d_call: NA; cdr3_aa: CASETGWNQPQHF; cdr3_nt: TGTGCCAGCGAAACGGGGTGGAATCAGCCCCAGCATTTT
j_call: TRBJ1-4; v_call: TRBV12-3/TRBV12-4; clone_size: few; d_call: TRBD1; cdr3_aa: CASSVRDRGATNEKLFF; cdr3_nt: TGTGCCAGCAGTGTCCGGGACAGAGGCGCAACTAATGAAAAACTGTTTTTT
j_call: TRBJ1-5; v_call: TRBV29-1; clone_size: few; d_call: TRBD1; cdr3_aa: CSVGPGTDSNQPQHF; cdr3_nt: TGCAGCGTTGGTCCCGGGACAGATAGCAATCAGCCCCAGCATTTT
j_call: TRBJ2-2; v_call: TRBV20-1; clone_size: few; d_call: NA; cdr3_aa: CSARDPSGVAGELFF; cdr3_nt: TGCAGTGCTAGAGATCCTTCGGGGGTGGCCGGGGAGCTGTTTTTT
j_call: TRBJ1-5; v_call: TRBV6-5; clone_size: NA; d_call: NA; cdr3_aa: CASSYSGDQPQHF; cdr3_nt: TGTGCCAGCAGTTATTCAGGGGATCAGCCCCAGCATTTT
j_call: TRBJ1-5; v_call: TRBV4-2; clone_size: many; d_call: NA; cdr3_aa: CASSHNMKGGPGQPQHF; cdr3_nt: TGTGCCAGCAGCCATAACATGAAGGGGGGGCCGGGTCAGCCCCAGCATTTT
j_call: TRBJ1-3; v_call: TRBV7-9; clone_size: NA; d_call: NA; cdr3_aa: CAGSASGEDTIYF; cdr3_nt: TGTGCCGGCAGCGCCTCAGGGGAGGACACCATATATTTT
j_call: TRBJ1-3; v_call: TRBV12-3/TRBV12-4; clone_size: NA; d_call: NA; cdr3_aa: CASSLYRNSGNTIYF; cdr3_nt: TGTGCCAGCAGTTTATACAGGAACTCTGGAAACACCATATATTTT
j_call: TRBJ2-4; v_call: TRBV12-3/TRBV12-4; clone_size: few; d_call: NA; cdr3_aa: CASSAWEEGTLNIQYF; cdr3_nt: TGTGCCAGCAGCGCCTGGGAGGAGGGGACCTTAAACATTCAGTACTTC
j_call: TRBJ1-2; v_call: TRBV5-1; clone_size: NA; d_call: NA; cdr3_aa: CASSPRGQEGYGYTF; cdr3_nt: TGCGCCAGCAGCCCTAGGGGCCAGGAAGGCTATGGCTACACCTTC
j_call: TRBJ2-3; v_call: TRBV5-1; clone_size: NA; d_call: NA; cdr3_aa: CASRWQGKGDTQYF; cdr3_nt: TGCGCCAGCAGGTGGCAGGGGAAGGGGGATACGCAGTATTTT
j_call: TRBJ1-1; v_call: TRBV4-1; clone_size: NA; d_call: NA; cdr3_aa: CASSQGGASGRKNTEAFF; cdr3_nt: TGCGCCAGCAGCCAAGGAGGGGCGAGCGGCCGCAAGAACACTGAAGCTTTCTTT
j_call: TRBJ2-7; v_call: TRBV29-1; clone_size: NA; d_call: NA; cdr3_aa: CSVEDYGARYF; cdr3_nt: TGCAGCGTTGAAGATTATGGGGCTCGGTACTTC
j_call: TRBJ1-5; v_call: TRBV20-1; clone_size: few; d_call: NA; cdr3_aa: CSARGGGRNQPQHF; cdr3_nt: TGCAGTGCTAGAGGCGGGGGCCGCAATCAGCCCCAGCATTTT
j_call: TRBJ2-7; v_call: TRBV20-1; clone_size: NA; d_call: NA; cdr3_aa: CSATALYEQYF; cdr3_nt: TGCAGTGCCACGGCCCTCTACGAGCAGTACTTC
j_call: TRBJ2-1; v_call: TRBV7-2; clone_size: NA; d_call: TRBD2; cdr3_aa: CASSSSGARAYNEQFF; cdr3_nt: TGTGCCAGCAGCTCTAGCGGGGCCAGGGCCTACAATGAGCAGTTCTTC
j_call: TRBJ2-1; v_call: TRBV7-2; clone_size: many; d_call: NA; cdr3_aa: CASSSLGVGVAYNEQFF; cdr3_nt: TGTGCCAGCAGCTCCCTGGGGGTCGGGGTAGCCTACAATGAGCAGTTCTTC
j_call: TRBJ1-5; v_call: TRBV7-3; clone_size: NA; d_call: NA; cdr3_aa: CASSPGHNQPQHF; cdr3_nt: TGTGCCAGCAGCCCCGGCCACAATCAGCCCCAGCATTTT
j_call: TRBJ2-1; v_call: TRBV5-1; clone_size: few; d_call: NA; cdr3_aa: CASSLAYDTGQFF; cdr3_nt: TGCGCCAGCAGCTTGGCCTACGACACGGGGCAGTTCTTC
j_call: TRBJ2-5; v_call: TRBV23-1; clone_size: NA; d_call: TRBD1; cdr3_aa: CASSQRQGVGETQYF; cdr3_nt: TGCGCCAGCAGTCAACGACAGGGGGTGGGTGAGACCCAGTACTTC
j_call: TRBJ2-3; v_call: TRBV20-1; clone_size: few; d_call: NA; cdr3_aa: CSAPTQGYGQYF; cdr3_nt: TGCAGTGCGCCGACGCAGGGATATGGGCAGTATTTT
j_call: TRBJ1-4; v_call: TRBV7-9; clone_size: NA; d_call: NA; cdr3_aa: CASSPGLAGRLFF; cdr3_nt: TGTGCCAGCAGCCCGGGGTTGGCCGGAAGACTGTTTTTT
j_call: TRBJ2-7; v_call: TRBV7-6; clone_size: many; d_call: NA; cdr3_aa: CASSSSPGLSYEQYF; cdr3_nt: TGTGCCAGCAGCTCATCACCGGGACTTTCCTACGAGCAGTACTTC
j_call: TRBJ2-3; v_call: TRBV5-1; clone_size: NA; d_call: NA; cdr3_aa: CASGDGDTDTQYF; cdr3_nt: TGCGCCAGCGGGGACGGAGACACAGATACGCAGTATTTT
j_call: TRBJ2-3; v_call: TRBV29-1; clone_size: NA; d_call: NA; cdr3_aa: CSVAPDTQYF; cdr3_nt: TGCAGCGTTGCCCCAGATACGCAGTATTTT
j_call: TRBJ1-6; v_call: TRBV7-2; clone_size: NA; d_call: NA; cdr3_aa: CASSLIADRPHF; cdr3_nt: TGTGCCAGCAGCTTAATTGCAGACAGGCCCCACTTT
j_call: TRBJ1-1; v_call: TRBV6-6; clone_size: few; d_call: TRBD1; cdr3_aa: CASSRTGGTLAFF; cdr3_nt: TGTGCCAGCAGCCGGACAGGGGGCACCTTGGCTTTCTTT
j_call: TRBJ1-1; v_call: TRBV6-2/TRBV6-3; clone_size: NA; d_call: NA; cdr3_aa: CASSYLPTVEAFF; cdr3_nt: TGTGCCAGCAGTTACCTCCCCACTGTGGAAGCTTTCTTT
j_call: TRBJ2-1; v_call: TRBV2; clone_size: few; d_call: TRBD1; cdr3_aa: CASRAGTGGSREQFF; cdr3_nt: TGTGCCAGCAGGGCCGGGACAGGAGGGTCCAGGGAGCAGTTCTTC
j_call: TRBJ2-5; v_call: TRBV20-1; clone_size: NA; d_call: TRBD2; cdr3_aa: CSAAGGAETQYF; cdr3_nt: TGCAGTGCAGCCGGGGGGGCCGAGACCCAGTACTTC
j_call: TRBJ2-5; v_call: TRBV6-5; clone_size: few; d_call: NA; cdr3_aa: CASLDTKETQYF; cdr3_nt: TGTGCCAGCTTGGACACTAAAGAGACCCAGTACTTC